This T cell receptor (beta chain) was identified in a study of control samples from healthy donors and cancer patients (dated by TCRdb to 2019 to 2021). V loses 2 bases at its end and J loses 0 bases; junction bases beyond the gene matches: 1. For CDR1 and CDR2, the germline V gene (reference sequence) lists MNHNY and SVGAGI. The CDR3, cysteine through phenylalanine, is 15 amino acids long. CDR3 DNA is the only sequence kept; it has 45 bases, read in frame from the first base. Library preparation employed the immunoSEQ multiplex PCR assay. TCRdb retrieved this table from immuneACCESS and kept in-frame rearrangements only. Not all clones are present; in checked studies, unresolved V genes account for under half, and no reason is known for the remainder. This sample holds about 130,000 clones; 90% were observed only once. The ten largest make up 2.5% of the sample. With respect to this clone: Its specific antigen is unknown. Base qualities are not provided; no much larger clone lies one nucleotide away.

This chain joins TRBV6-6 to TRBJ1-5, with 7 central nucleotides matching TRBD1. The sequence derives from a man aged 35 to 55 in good health. Sequenced input: blood. The bases are TGTGCCAGCAGTTACCAGGGGGATAGCAATCAGCCCCAGCATTTT. This encodes CASSYQGDSNQPQHF.